The 8 T cell receptor beta chains listed next were all sequenced from one sample in a study of T cells in Graves' hyperthyroidism and ophthalmopathy. TCR beta CDR3 sequences were amplified from RNA transcripts. First-round RT-PCR targeting the TCR CDR3 was performed with the HTBI primer set. TCRdb processed the multiplex PCR reads anew with MiXCR; each CDR3 protein has one entry. The sample shows approximately 600,000 distinct CDR3 sequences, less than 25% of them seen only once. Source material: blood. Source of these receptors: a man aged 30 to 39 with Graves' ophthalmopathy.

This clonotype has a handful of counts. V and J are TRBV20-1 and TRBJ2-7; the match to TRBD2 covers 9 bases. V shed 3 bases and J 3 bases; nucleotides not matched to a gene: 6. Germline-derived CDR1 and CDR2 are DFQATT and SNEGSKA (reference sequence). The CDR3 is made up of 14 amino acids. The CDR3 sequence: CSASTGTSLYEQYF. The CDR3 nucleotides are TGCAGTGCTAGTACCGGGACTAGCCTCTACGAGCAGTACTTC.

This clonotype showed up just a few times. This chain's CDR3 is CATSRVSSGIAYEQYF. CDR3 DNA: TGTGCCACCAGCAGAGTATCTAGCGGGATAGCCTACGAGCAGTACTTC. This chain connects TRBV15 to TRBJ2-7; 9 bases align to TRBD2. CDR1 and CDR2 from the germline V gene are LNHNV and YYDKDF (reference sequence). This CDR3 is built from 16 residues. J lost 2 bases, V lost 1 base, and 6 bases had no gene match. Using reference TRBV15 and TRBJ2-7 for the parts outside the CDR3, the full variable domain is DAMVIQNPRYQVTQFGKPVTLSCSQTLNHNVMYWYQQKSSQAPKLLFHYYDKDFNNEADTPDNFQSRRPNTSFCFLDIRSPGLGDTAMYLCATSRVSSGIAYEQYFGPGTRLTVT.

This clonotype came up many times. This chain uses TRBV3-1 with TRBJ2-1; 10 nucleotides agree with TRBD2. The ends lost 2 bases at V and 4 bases at J; junction bases unmatched: 11. Per germline, CDR1 LGHDT and CDR2 YNNKEL (reference sequence). The CDR3 is 18 amino acids. The CDR3 DNA reads as TGTGCCAGCAGCCAACAAAACAGCGGGAGGGCCTGGTACAATGAGCAGTTCTTC. Protein sequence: CASSQQNSGRAWYNEQFF.

This chain links TRBV7-2 with TRBJ2-7, with 7 bases identical to TRBD2. CDR1 and CDR2 from the germline V gene are SGHTA and FQGNSA. The CDR3 spans 19 residues. The junction had 16 bases not matched to a gene; V was cut back by 0 bases and J by 2 bases. In DNA, the CDR3 is TGTGCCAGCAGCTTAGCGGGGGGTGTGACGGGAGGCCGAGCCTACGAGCAGTACTTC. It encodes CASSLAGGVTGGRAYEQYF.

This clonotype was recorded many times. This chain uses TRBV20-1 with TRBJ2-1, with TRBD2 matching 7 bases. Germline CDR1 reads DFQATT; CDR2 reads SNEGSKA (reference sequence). The CDR3 covers 15 residues. Losses at the gene ends were 4 bases for V and 4 bases for J; bases not matched to a gene: 10. DNA of the CDR3: TGCAGTGCTAAGATGTCGGGACTAAAATACAATGAGCAGTTCTTC. This codes for CSAKMSGLKYNEQFF.

The V gene is TRBV30, the J gene TRBJ2-4; D is uncertain. The V end lost 0 bases, the J end lost 8 bases, and 8 bases lay between the germline ends. This CDR3 has 12 residues. Germline assignment: CDR1 GTSNPN and CDR2 SVGIG (reference sequence). The CDR3 region is CAWSVGVDIQYF. DNA of the CDR3: TGTGCCTGGAGTGTAGGAGTAGACATTCAGTACTTC. Full variable domain (remainder filled in from reference TRBV30 and TRBJ2-4): SQTIHQWPATLVQPVGSPLSLECTVEGTSNPNLYWYRQAAGRGLQLLFYSVGIGQISSEVPQNLSASRPQDRQFILSSKKLLLSDSGFYLCAWSVGVDIQYFGAGTRLSVL.

This clonotype has just a few counts. DNA for the CDR3: TGCGCCAGCAGCAGGGAGGGGGGCTACAATGAGCAGTTCTTC. This codes for CASSREGGYNEQFF. The chain links TRBV5-1 to TRBJ2-1; a weak D match, TRBD2 (7 bases). The germline V and J ends were trimmed by 4 bases and 3 bases, with 11 bases remaining between them. Germline V gene data show CDR1 as SGHRS and CDR2 as YFSETQ. CDR3 length: 14 amino acids.

This clonotype has more than one count but fewer than ten. The V gene is TRBV6-2 or TRBV6-3, the J gene TRBJ2-4; 13 positions match TRBD2. Losses at the gene ends were 7 bases for V and 5 bases for J; bases not matched to a gene: 8. The CDR3 totals 16 residues. Germline CDR1 is MNHEY and CDR2 is SVGEGT. Here the CDR3 reads CASNGLAGAGENIQYF. The DNA of the CDR3 is TGTGCCAGCAACGGACTAGCGGGAGCTGGAGAAAACATTCAGTACTTC.